The next 5 T cell receptor beta chains were all read from a single sample in a study of cytomegalovirus exposure and HLA in healthy donors. PCR primers comprised 60 Vbeta and 13 Jbeta primers. Assay: immunoSEQ multiplex PCR; the TCRdb copy retains only in-frame clones and omits some. The data show roughly 150,000 clones, 80% to 85% seen once. The sequencing sample was made of PBMCs. Source of these receptors: a girl aged 2-10 years in good health and CMV-seropositive.

J is TRBJ1-5 and V is TRBV28; 8 bases align to TRBD1. Trimming removed 5 bases from V and 3 bases from J; junction bases left unmatched: 6. This CDR3 is 15 amino acids long. The germline V gene encodes CDR1 MDHEN and CDR2 SYDVKM. The CDR3, as DNA: TGTGCCAGCAGTAGGACAGGGTATCTCAATCAGCCCCAGCATTTT. Its protein is CASSRTGYLNQPQHF. The full variable domain, its missing parts supplied by reference TRBV28 and TRBJ1-5, is DVKVTQSSRYLVKRTGEKVFLECVQDMDHENMFWYRQDPGLGLRLIYFSYDVKMKEKGDIPEGYSVSREKKERFSLILESASTNQTSMYLCASSRTGYLNQPQHFGDGTRLSIL.

The V gene is TRBV10-2, the J gene TRBJ2-2; D is perhaps TRBD2 (6 bases). The V end was cut by 5 bases, the J end by 8 bases, with 12 bases between. The CDR3 has 13 amino acids. Germline lookup yields CDR1 WSHSY and CDR2 SAAADI. In DNA, the CDR3 is TGCGCCAGCAGTCGACTAGAAGGTGGGGAGCTGTTTTTT. Encoded protein: CASSRLEGGELFF.

The chain carries TRBV19 and TRBJ1-2; D possibly corresponds to TRBD1 (5 bases). Trimming cost V 3 bases and J 2 bases, with 13 bases left between them. Germline V gene lookup returns CDR1 LNHDA and CDR2 SQIVND (reference sequence). The CDR3 extends over 15 amino acids. CDR3 in amino acids: CASSITTDSNYGYTF. CDR3 in DNA: TGTGCCAGTAGTATTACGACAGACTCAAACTATGGCTACACCTTC.

The V and J genes are TRBV5-6 and TRBJ2-1; the match to TRBD2 covers 12 bases. CDR1 is SGHDT, CDR2 YYEEEE, per germline. V was clipped by 4 bases and J by 8 bases; unmatched bases: 10. This CDR3 has 16 residues. CDR3 bases: TGTGCCAGCAGCCACCTAGCGGGAGGGGTTAATTATGAGCAGTTCTTC. Translated, it gives CASSHLAGGVNYEQFF. Filled out from reference TRBV5-6 and TRBJ2-1, the complete variable domain reads DAGVTQSPTHLIKTRGQQVTLRCSPKSGHDTVSWYQQALGQGPQFIFQYYEEEERQRGNFPDRFSGHQFPNYSSELNVNALLLGDSALYLCASSHLAGGVNYEQFFGPGTRLTVL.

The gene calls are TRBV6-1 and TRBJ2-2; 7 nucleotides match TRBD1. The CDR3 sequence is 15 residues long. Per germline, CDR1 MNHNS and CDR2 SASEGT. J gave up 4 bases and V 1 base, and 3 bases lay outside the gene matches. CDR3 DNA: TGTGCCAGCAGTGAAGTGACAGGGCCCACCGGGGAGCTGTTTTTT. Translated: CASSEVTGPTGELFF.